The 30 T cell receptor beta chains presented below share a single source sample, sequenced in a study of OX40 agonist ivuxolimab in advanced cancers. Profiled with immunoSEQ multiplex PCR; TCRdb holds only in-frame clones, not every one. The sample lists fewer than 100,000 clones, approximately 91% occurring once. Sequenced here: CD4+ or CD8+ T cells sorted from blood, sampled in a trial of the OX40 agonist ivuxolimab. These receptors were taken from an adult with an advanced solid tumor such as melanoma, head and neck, liver or kidney cancer.

The genes are TRBV19 and TRBJ1-4; D may be TRBD1 (6 bases). This CDR3 has 15 amino acids. V gave up 6 bases and J gave up 8 bases, with 19 bases separating them. Germline loops: CDR1 LNHDA, CDR2 SQIVND (reference sequence). This CDR3 is CASRPQDSISEKLFF. The CDR3 region has the DNA TGTGCCAGTAGACCCCAGGACAGTATCTCGGAAAAACTGTTTTTT.

V and J are TRBV19 and TRBJ2-5, with 7 bases lining up with TRBD1. The ends lost 2 bases at V and 4 bases at J; junction bases unmatched: 13. The CDR3 is made up of 17 amino acids. Germline V gene sequence: CDR1 LNHDA, CDR2 SQIVND (reference sequence). The CDR3 reads CASSISPPGQSGETQYF. Here the CDR3 DNA reads TGTGCCAGTAGTATAAGCCCCCCGGGACAGTCGGGAGAGACCCAGTACTTC.

The genes are TRBV5-4 and TRBJ2-1; D unclear. The CDR3 totals 13 residues. Trimming left V 6 bases short and J 6 bases short, with 13 bases between. Germline assignment: CDR1 SGHNT and CDR2 YYREEE (reference sequence). CDR3 sequence reads: CASTHFGANEQFF. The DNA of the CDR3 is TGTGCCAGCACCCACTTTGGCGCCAATGAGCAGTTCTTC. Full variable domain (outside the CDR3, taken from reference TRBV5-4 and TRBJ2-1): ETGVTQSPTHLIKTRGQQVTLRCSSQSGHNTVSWYQQALGQGPQFIFQYYREEENGRGNFPPRFSGLQFPNYSSELNVNALELDDSALYLCASTHFGANEQFFGPGTRLTVL.

The chain employs TRBV5-6 and TRBJ2-1; no definite D call. The V end was cut by 0 bases, the J end by 8 bases, with 18 bases between. Germline lookup yields CDR1 SGHDT and CDR2 YYEEEE. CDR3 length: 16 amino acids. CDR3 in amino acids: CASSLAHSWVGYEQFF. CDR3 coding DNA: TGTGCCAGCAGCTTGGCCCACTCCTGGGTAGGCTATGAGCAGTTCTTC.

This clone was seen only once. This sequence joins TRBV30 and TRBJ2-3; unclear D gene. V was trimmed by 1 base and J by 5 bases, leaving 16 bases between them. Germline V gene lookup returns CDR1 GTSNPN and CDR2 SVGIG (reference sequence). The CDR3 covers 15 residues. The CDR3 is CAWSGALQKGDTQYF. The CDR3 DNA reads as TGTGCCTGGAGTGGGGCGTTACAGAAAGGAGATACGCAGTATTTT. Full variable domain (missing parts from reference TRBV30 and TRBJ2-3): SQTIHQWPATLVQPVGSPLSLECTVEGTSNPNLYWYRQAAGRGLQLLFYSVGIGQISSEVPQNLSASRPQDRQFILSSKKLLLSDSGFYLCAWSGALQKGDTQYFGPGTRLTVL.

The chain carries TRBV28 and TRBJ1-2; tentatively, D is TRBD1 (5 bases). The CDR3 runs 15 residues. Per germline, CDR1 MDHEN and CDR2 SYDVKM. Trimming took 2 bases from V and 10 from J, leaving 20 bases between them. CDR3: CASSLEEGLYRHYTF. The CDR3 DNA sequence: TGTGCCAGCAGTTTAGAGGAGGGACTCTACCGACACTACACCTTC.

V usage is TRBV9 and J usage is TRBJ2-2; D remains unclear. V lost 2 bases to trimming and J lost 6 bases, with 17 bases between them. This CDR3 has 16 residues. CDR1 is SGDLS, CDR2 YYNGEE, per germline. CDR3 loop: CASSVGVLTGAGELFF. The CDR3 coding sequence is TGTGCCAGCAGCGTCGGAGTGCTCACCGGCGCCGGGGAGCTGTTTTTT.

This rearrangement joins TRBV7-2 to TRBJ2-1; D unclear. This CDR3 contains 13 residues. Germline assignment: CDR1 SGHTA and CDR2 FQGNSA. The germline V and J ends were trimmed by 2 bases and 0 bases, with 2 bases remaining between them. The CDR3 nucleotides read TGTGCCAGCAGCTTAAACTCCTACAATGAGCAGTTCTTC. This translates into CASSLNSYNEQFF.

The genes are TRBV10-2 and TRBJ2-2; 8 bases agree with TRBD2. The CDR3 sequence is 16 residues long. V was clipped by 11 bases and J by 4 bases; unmatched bases: 15. Germline V gene sequence: CDR1 WSHSY, CDR2 SAAADI. CDR3 in amino acids: CASNYPGGPVTGELFF. DNA for the CDR3: TGCGCCTCCAACTACCCGGGAGGGCCGGTCACCGGGGAGCTGTTTTTT.

This clone is a singleton in its sample. The rearrangement links TRBV11-1 to TRBJ2-7; a weak D match, TRBD2 (5 bases). This CDR3 has 11 amino acids. From germline, CDR1 is SGHAT and CDR2 FQDESV (reference sequence). The V and J ends lost 5 bases and 3 bases respectively, with 5 bases between them. This CDR3 reads CASSAGYEQYF. The CDR3 DNA follows: TGTGCCAGCAGCGCGGGCTACGAGCAGTACTTC.

V usage is TRBV11-2 and J usage is TRBJ2-7; 11 bases are shared with TRBD2. The trim removed 5 bases at V and 7 bases at J, leaving 10 bases unmatched. The CDR3 is 15 residues long. Germline V CDR1 and CDR2: SGHAT, FQNNGV. As DNA, the CDR3 is TGTGCCAGCAGCGCTTTACTAGCGGGAGTGCGTGAGCAGTACTTC. It translates to CASSALLAGVREQYF.

The J gene is TRBJ2-1, the V gene TRBV15; possibly TRBD2 for D (7 bases). Germline CDR1 LNHNV, CDR2 YYDKDF (reference sequence). Trimming left V 1 base short and J 7 bases short, with 17 bases between. This CDR3 region has 16 residues. Written as DNA, the CDR3 is TGTGCCACCAGCAGAGTAGCGGGTGGGGGACATAATGAGCAGTTCTTC. This encodes CATSRVAGGGHNEQFF. The variable domain in full, completed from reference TRBV15 and TRBJ2-1, reads DAMVIQNPRYQVTQFGKPVTLSCSQTLNHNVMYWYQQKSSQAPKLLFHYYDKDFNNEADTPDNFQSRRPNTSFCFLDIRSPGLGDTAMYLCATSRVAGGGHNEQFFGPGTRLTVL.

This clone was seen a few times. The chain carries TRBV19 and TRBJ1-5; 11 bases are a match to TRBD1. Trimming at V came to 6 bases and at J to 6 bases, leaving 7 bases not matched to a gene. Looked up from germline, CDR1 is LNHDA and CDR2 is SQIVND (reference sequence). CDR3 size: 15 residues. The CDR3 sequence: CASSGGTGGTQPQHF. The CDR3 bases are TGTGCCAGTAGCGGGGGGACAGGGGGTACTCAGCCCCAGCATTTT.

The CDR3 reads CASSGSSGYEQYF. CDR3 DNA: TGTGCCAGCAGTGGTAGTAGCGGATACGAGCAGTACTTC. This chain links TRBV2 with TRBJ2-7; tentative D call: TRBD2 (6 bases). Germline values: CDR1 SNHLY, CDR2 FYNNEI. The CDR3 covers 13 residues. V was trimmed by 4 bases and J by 4 bases, leaving 11 bases between them.

The J gene is TRBJ1-1, the V gene TRBV5-1; TRBD1 matches at 7 bases. The CDR3 has 12 amino acids. The V gene's germline CDR1 is SGHRS and CDR2 YFSETQ. With 0 bases clipped from V and 9 bases from J, the junction kept 2 bases outside the gene matches. The CDR3 DNA sequence: TGCGCCAGCAGCTTGGCAGGGGGTAAAGCTTTCTTT. Translated, it gives CASSLAGGKAFF.

This chain connects TRBV7-3 to TRBJ2-1, with a possible D match to TRBD1 (5 bases). CDR3 length: 15 residues. Trimming took 2 bases from V and 1 from J, leaving 9 bases between them. Germline lookup yields CDR1 SGHTA and CDR2 FQGTGA. This CDR3 reads CASSLLRASYNEQFF. CDR3 DNA sequence: TGTGCCAGCAGCTTACTCAGGGCGTCCTACAATGAGCAGTTCTTC. The full variable domain, with the rest looked up from reference TRBV7-3 and TRBJ2-1, is GAGVSQTPSNKVTEKGKYVELRCDPISGHTALYWYRQSLGQGPEFLIYFQGTGAADDSGLPNDRFFAVRPEGSVSTLKIQRTERGDSAVYLCASSLLRASYNEQFFGPGTRLTVL.

V and J are TRBV19 and TRBJ2-3; 7 bases align to TRBD1. CDR1 LNHDA and CDR2 SQIVND come from the germline V gene (reference sequence). The CDR3 loop spans 14 amino acids. V trimming: 5 bases; J trimming: 2 bases; junction bases outside the gene matches: 4. CDR3 sequence: CASSHRGSTDTQYF. CDR3 coding DNA: TGTGCCAGTAGTCACAGGGGCTCCACAGATACGCAGTATTTT.

The chain recombines TRBV28 with TRBJ2-6; TRBD1 agrees at 9 bases. Germline CDR1 and CDR2: MDHEN and SYDVKM. After removal of 5 bases from V and 1 base from J, the junction contained 3 bases not matched to a gene. CDR3 length: 16 residues. CDR3 DNA sequence: TGTGCCAGCAGTAAACAGGGGGCATCTGGGGCCAACGTCCTGACTTTC. It specifies CASSKQGASGANVLTF. Based on the CDR3 plus reference TRBV28 and TRBJ2-6, the full variable domain is DVKVTQSSRYLVKRTGEKVFLECVQDMDHENMFWYRQDPGLGLRLIYFSYDVKMKEKGDIPEGYSVSREKKERFSLILESASTNQTSMYLCASSKQGASGANVLTFGAGSRLTVL.

The rearrangement joins TRBV7-2 to TRBJ2-5, with a tentative D call TRBD1 (6 bases). V was pared by 5 bases and J by 5 bases, with 15 bases between. This CDR3 is 14 amino acids long. From germline, CDR1 is SGHTA and CDR2 FQGNSA. The chain's CDR3 is CASSTQGLRETQYF. The CDR3, as DNA: TGTGCCAGCAGCACACAGGGTTTACGGGAGACCCAGTACTTC.

V and J are TRBV7-2 and TRBJ1-6; D ambiguous. The V end lost 1 base, the J end lost 11 bases, and 9 bases lay between the germline ends. The CDR3 extends over 13 amino acids. CDR1 and CDR2 from the germline V gene are SGHTA and FQGNSA. DNA of the CDR3: TGTGCCAGCAGCTTAGAGGGATTCGCACCCCTCCACTTT. Translated: CASSLEGFAPLHF.

The chain is built from TRBV19 and TRBJ1-5; D possibly corresponds to TRBD1 (5 bases). The CDR3 has 13 residues. Germline CDR1 and CDR2: LNHDA and SQIVND (reference sequence). V dropped 7 bases and J dropped 6 bases, with 13 bases sitting between them. The chain's CDR3 is CASTPGWGQPQHF. As DNA, the CDR3 is TGTGCCAGTACGCCAGGGTGGGGTCAGCCCCAGCATTTT.

The V and J genes are TRBV13 and TRBJ2-7; a possible D gene is TRBD1 (6 bases). The CDR3 length is 18 residues. Per the germline V gene, CDR1 is PRHDT and CDR2 is FYEKMQ (reference sequence). Trimming shortened V by 2 bases and J by 0 bases, and 20 bases separated the two germline ends. CDR3 coding DNA: TGTGCCAGCAGCTTATTTATCGGCCCCGGGACAACCTCCTACGAGCAGTACTTC. As protein: CASSLFIGPGTTSYEQYF.

In its sample, this clone was seen once. This chain joins TRBV19 and TRBJ2-2; D is unresolved. In germline, CDR1 is LNHDA, CDR2 SQIVND (reference sequence). The V end lost 3 bases, the J end lost 0 bases, and 8 bases lay between the germline ends. CDR3 size: 15 residues. The CDR3 region is CASSIGSANTGELFF. As DNA, the CDR3 is TGTGCCAGTAGTATCGGCTCCGCGAACACCGGGGAGCTGTTTTTT.

This chain connects TRBV2 to TRBJ2-5; D is ambiguous. The CDR3 extends over 12 amino acids. From germline, CDR1 is SNHLY and CDR2 FYNNEI. V dropped 7 bases and J dropped 5 bases, with 11 bases sitting between them. As DNA, the CDR3 is TGTGCCAGCACTAGGGTGGGGGAGACCCAGTACTTC. Protein product: CASTRVGETQYF.

Here the CDR3 reads CASILGGQYSNQPQHF. The DNA for the CDR3 is TGTGCCAGTATCCTCGGGGGGCAGTATAGCAATCAGCCCCAGCATTTT. This chain connects TRBV19 to TRBJ1-5; the D gene is possibly TRBD1 (6 bases). The length of the CDR3 is 16 residues. V lost 7 bases to trimming and J lost 0 bases, with 16 bases between them. Germline V gene lookup returns CDR1 LNHDA and CDR2 SQIVND (reference sequence).

The chain uses TRBV7-6 and TRBJ1-4, with 8 bases lining up with TRBD1. CDR3 length equals 15 residues. The trim removed 5 bases at V and 2 bases at J, leaving 4 bases unmatched. Germline V gene data show CDR1 as SGHVS and CDR2 as FNYEAQ. CDR3 in amino acids: CASSRRTGTNEKLFF. The CDR3 DNA follows: TGTGCCAGCAGCAGACGGACAGGGACTAATGAAAAACTGTTTTTT.

The rearrangement uses TRBV10-3 and TRBJ2-1, with D possibly matching TRBD1 (6 bases). Deletions cut 6 bases from V and 5 bases from J, with 11 bases between. Germline V lookup: CDR1 ENHRY, CDR2 SYGVKD. The CDR3 loop spans 13 amino acids. In DNA, the CDR3 is TGTGCCATCAGCCGGGACAAGAACAATGAGCAGTTCTTC. Amino acids: CAISRDKNNEQFF.

The chain combines TRBV2 with TRBJ2-1, with 8 bases fitting TRBD2. The length of the CDR3 is 15 residues. From germline, CDR1 is SNHLY and CDR2 FYNNEI. Germline trimming cut 3 bases from V and 7 bases from J; bases unmatched to any gene: 8. The CDR3 DNA reads TGTGCCAGCAGTGACTCTAGCGGGTCCTGGAATGAGCAGTTCTTC. Translating it yields CASSDSSGSWNEQFF.

The rearrangement joins TRBV7-8 to TRBJ2-7; D is perhaps TRBD1 (6 bases). The CDR3 contains 14 residues. Germline values: CDR1 SGHVS, CDR2 FQNEAQ. V was clipped by 2 bases and J by 1 base, with 9 bases between them. Here the CDR3 reads CASSLIQGSYEQYF. For the CDR3, the DNA is TGTGCCAGCAGCTTAATCCAGGGGTCCTACGAGCAGTACTTC.

V is TRBV28 and J is TRBJ2-7, with 7 bases fitting TRBD2. Trimming removed 4 bases from V and 2 bases from J; junction bases left unmatched: 8. Germline V gene data show CDR1 as MDHEN and CDR2 as SYDVKM. The CDR3 spans 15 residues. The CDR3 bases are TGTGCCAGCAGTTCCCCCGGCAGCGGGACCTACGAGCAGTACTTC. Protein: CASSSPGSGTYEQYF.